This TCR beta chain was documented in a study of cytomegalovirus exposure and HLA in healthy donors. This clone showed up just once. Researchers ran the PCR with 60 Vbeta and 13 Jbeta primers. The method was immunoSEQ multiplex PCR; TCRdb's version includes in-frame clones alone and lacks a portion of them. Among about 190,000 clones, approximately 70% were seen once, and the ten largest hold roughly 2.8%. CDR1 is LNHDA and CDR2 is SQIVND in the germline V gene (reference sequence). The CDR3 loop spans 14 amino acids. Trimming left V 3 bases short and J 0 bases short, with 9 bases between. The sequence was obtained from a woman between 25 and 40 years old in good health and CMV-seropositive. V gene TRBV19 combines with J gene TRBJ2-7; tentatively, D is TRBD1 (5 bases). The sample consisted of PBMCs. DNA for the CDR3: TGTGCCAGTAGTATTGGGGCTCACTCCTACGAGCAGTACTTC. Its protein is CASSIGAHSYEQYF. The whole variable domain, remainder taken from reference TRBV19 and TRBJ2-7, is DGGITQSPKYLFRKEGQNVTLSCEQNLNHDAMYWYRQDPGQGLRLIYYSQIVNDFQKGDIAEGYSVSREKKESFPLTVTSAQKNPTAFYLCASSIGAHSYEQYFGPGTRLTVT.